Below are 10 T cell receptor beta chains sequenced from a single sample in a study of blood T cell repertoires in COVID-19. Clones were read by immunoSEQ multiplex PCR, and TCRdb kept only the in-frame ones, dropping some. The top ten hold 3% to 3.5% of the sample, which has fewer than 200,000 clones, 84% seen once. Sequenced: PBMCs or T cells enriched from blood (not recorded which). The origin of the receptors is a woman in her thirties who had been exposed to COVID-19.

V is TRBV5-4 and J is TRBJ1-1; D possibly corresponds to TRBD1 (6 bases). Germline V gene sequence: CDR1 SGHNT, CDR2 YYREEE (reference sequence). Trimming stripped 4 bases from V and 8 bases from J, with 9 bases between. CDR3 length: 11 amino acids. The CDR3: CASSLQGEAFF. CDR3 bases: TGTGCCAGCAGCCTGCAGGGGGAAGCTTTCTTT.

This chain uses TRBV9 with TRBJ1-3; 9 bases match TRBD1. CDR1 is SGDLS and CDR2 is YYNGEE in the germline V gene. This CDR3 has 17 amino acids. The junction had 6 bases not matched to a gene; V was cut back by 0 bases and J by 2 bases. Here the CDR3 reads CASSVGGTGSAGNTIYF. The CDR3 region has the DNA TGTGCCAGCAGCGTAGGGGGGACAGGGTCGGCTGGAAACACCATATATTTT.

CDR3 nucleotide sequence: TGTGCCAGCAGCTTGGTGGGACAGGGCTCAGATACGCAGTATTTT. Protein: CASSLVGQGSDTQYF. This chain links TRBV5-6 with TRBJ2-3, with 9 bases identical to TRBD1. Trimming at V came to 0 bases and at J to 4 bases, leaving 3 bases not matched to a gene. Germline lookup yields CDR1 SGHDT and CDR2 YYEEEE. The CDR3 runs to 15 residues.

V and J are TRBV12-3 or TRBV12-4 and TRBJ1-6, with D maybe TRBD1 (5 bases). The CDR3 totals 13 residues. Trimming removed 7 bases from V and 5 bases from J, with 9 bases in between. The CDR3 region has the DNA TGTGCCAGCAAGCAGGGTGATAATTCACCCCTCCACTTT. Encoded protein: CASKQGDNSPLHF.

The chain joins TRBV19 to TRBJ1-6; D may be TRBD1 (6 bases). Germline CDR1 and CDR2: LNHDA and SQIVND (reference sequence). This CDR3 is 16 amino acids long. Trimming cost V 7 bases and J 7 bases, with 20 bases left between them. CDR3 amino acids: CASTDTPDSFNSPLHF. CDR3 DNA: TGTGCCAGTACCGACACCCCGGACAGTTTCAATTCACCCCTCCACTTT.

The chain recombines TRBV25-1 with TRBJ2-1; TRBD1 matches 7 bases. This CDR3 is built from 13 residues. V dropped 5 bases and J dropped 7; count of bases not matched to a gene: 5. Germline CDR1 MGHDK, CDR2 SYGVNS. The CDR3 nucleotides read TGTGCCAGCAGTAGGCAGGGGGTAAATGAGCAGTTCTTC. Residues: CASSRQGVNEQFF.

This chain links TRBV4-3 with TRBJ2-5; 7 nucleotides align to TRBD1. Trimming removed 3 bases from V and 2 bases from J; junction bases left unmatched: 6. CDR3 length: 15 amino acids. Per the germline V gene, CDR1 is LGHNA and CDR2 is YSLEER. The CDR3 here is CASSHLMTGQETQYF. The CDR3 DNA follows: TGCGCCAGCAGCCACCTAATGACAGGGCAAGAGACCCAGTACTTC.

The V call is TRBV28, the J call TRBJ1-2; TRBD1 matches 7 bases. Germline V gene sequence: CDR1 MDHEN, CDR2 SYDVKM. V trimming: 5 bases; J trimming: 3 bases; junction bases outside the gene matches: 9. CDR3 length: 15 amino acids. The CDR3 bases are TGTGCCAGCAGTCCTCAAGACAGGGAATACTATGGCTACACCTTC. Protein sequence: CASSPQDREYYGYTF.

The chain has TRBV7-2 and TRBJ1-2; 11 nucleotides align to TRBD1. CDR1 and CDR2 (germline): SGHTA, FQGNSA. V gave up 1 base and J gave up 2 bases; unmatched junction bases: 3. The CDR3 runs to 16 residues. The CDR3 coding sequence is TGTGCCAGCAGCTTAGGAGGGACAGGGGGGAACTATGGCTACACCTTC. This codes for CASSLGGTGGNYGYTF.

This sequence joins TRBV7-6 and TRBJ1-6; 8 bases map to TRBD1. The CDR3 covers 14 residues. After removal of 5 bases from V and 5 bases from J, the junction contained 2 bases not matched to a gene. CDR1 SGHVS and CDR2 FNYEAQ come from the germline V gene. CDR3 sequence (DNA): TGTGCCAGCAGCACAGGGGGGCATAATTCACCCCTCCACTTT. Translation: CASSTGGHNSPLHF.